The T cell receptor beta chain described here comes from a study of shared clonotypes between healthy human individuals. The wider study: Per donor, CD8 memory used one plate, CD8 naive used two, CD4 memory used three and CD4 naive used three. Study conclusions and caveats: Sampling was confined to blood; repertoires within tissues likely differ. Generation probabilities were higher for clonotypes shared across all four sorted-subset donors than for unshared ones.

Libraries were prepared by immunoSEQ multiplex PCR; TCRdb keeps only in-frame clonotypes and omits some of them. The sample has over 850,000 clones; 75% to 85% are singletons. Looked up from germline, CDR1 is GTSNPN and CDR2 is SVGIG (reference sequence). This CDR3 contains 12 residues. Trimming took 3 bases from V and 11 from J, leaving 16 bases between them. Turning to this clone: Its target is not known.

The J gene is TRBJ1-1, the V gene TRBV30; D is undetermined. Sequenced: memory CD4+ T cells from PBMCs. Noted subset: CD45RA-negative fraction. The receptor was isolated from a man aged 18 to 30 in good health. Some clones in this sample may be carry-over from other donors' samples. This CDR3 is CAWSTVGLAAFF. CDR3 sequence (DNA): TGTGCCTGGAGCACGGTTGGGTTGGCGGCTTTCTTT.